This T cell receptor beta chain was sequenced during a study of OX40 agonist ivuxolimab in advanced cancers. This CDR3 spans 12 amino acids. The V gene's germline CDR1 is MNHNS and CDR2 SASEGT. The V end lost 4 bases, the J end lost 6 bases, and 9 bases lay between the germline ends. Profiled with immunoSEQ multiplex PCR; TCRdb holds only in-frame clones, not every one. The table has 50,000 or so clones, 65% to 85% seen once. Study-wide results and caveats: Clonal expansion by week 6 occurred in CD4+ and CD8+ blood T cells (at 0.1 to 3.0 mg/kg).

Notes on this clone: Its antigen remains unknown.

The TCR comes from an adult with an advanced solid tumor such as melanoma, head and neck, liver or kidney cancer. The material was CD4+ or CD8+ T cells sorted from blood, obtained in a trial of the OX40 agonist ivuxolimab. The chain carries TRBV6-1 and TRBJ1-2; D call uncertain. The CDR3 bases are TGTGCCAGCAGTGCGACTTGGGATGGCTACACCTTC. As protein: CASSATWDGYTF.